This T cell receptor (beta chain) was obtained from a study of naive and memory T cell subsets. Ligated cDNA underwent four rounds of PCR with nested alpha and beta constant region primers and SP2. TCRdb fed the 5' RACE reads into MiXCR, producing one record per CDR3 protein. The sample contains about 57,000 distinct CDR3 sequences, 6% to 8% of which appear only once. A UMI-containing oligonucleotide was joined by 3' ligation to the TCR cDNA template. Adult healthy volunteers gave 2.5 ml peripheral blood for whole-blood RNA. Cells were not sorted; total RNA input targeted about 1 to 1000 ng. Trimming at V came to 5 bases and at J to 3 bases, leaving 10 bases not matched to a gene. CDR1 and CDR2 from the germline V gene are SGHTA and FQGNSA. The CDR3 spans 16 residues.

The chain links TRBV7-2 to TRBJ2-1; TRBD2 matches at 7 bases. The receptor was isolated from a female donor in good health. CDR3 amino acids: CASSRGLRGNYNEQFF. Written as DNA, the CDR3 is TGTGCCAGCAGCCGAGGGTTGCGGGGGAACTACAATGAGCAGTTCTTC.